This entry concerns a single TCR beta chain. Looked up from germline, CDR1 is KGHDR and CDR2 is SFDVKD. The CDR3 is 13 amino acids. V gave up 11 bases and J gave up 8 bases; unmatched junction bases: 9. Libraries were prepared by immunoSEQ multiplex PCR; TCRdb keeps only in-frame clonotypes and omits some of them. The table shows 25,000 to 35,000 clones, with about 80% occurring only once. This entry comes from a study of blood T cell repertoires in COVID-19. The chain links TRBV24-1 to TRBJ2-1; TRBD1 aligns across 9 bases. The source is a man aged 80 or over with active or convalescent COVID-19. The sequenced material came from peripheral blood. The chain's CDR3 is CAIKGTGYDEQFF. In nucleotides, the CDR3 is TGTGCCATAAAAGGGACAGGGTATGATGAGCAGTTCTTC.